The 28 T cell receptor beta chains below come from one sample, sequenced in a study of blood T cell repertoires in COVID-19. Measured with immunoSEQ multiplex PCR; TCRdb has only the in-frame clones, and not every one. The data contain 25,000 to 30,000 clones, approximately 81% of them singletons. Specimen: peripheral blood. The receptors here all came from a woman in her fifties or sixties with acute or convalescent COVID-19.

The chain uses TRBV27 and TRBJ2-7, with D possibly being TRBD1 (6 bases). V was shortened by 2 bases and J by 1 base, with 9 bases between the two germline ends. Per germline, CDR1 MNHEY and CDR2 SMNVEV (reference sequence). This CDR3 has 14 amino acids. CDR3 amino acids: CASSLQGISYEQYF. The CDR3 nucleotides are TGTGCCAGCAGTTTACAGGGGATTTCCTACGAGCAGTACTTC.

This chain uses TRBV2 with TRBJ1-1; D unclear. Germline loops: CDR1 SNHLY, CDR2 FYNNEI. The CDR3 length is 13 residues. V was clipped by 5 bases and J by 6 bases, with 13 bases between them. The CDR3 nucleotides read TGTGCCAGCAGTCGACCCCGGAGGGCTGAAGCTTTCTTT. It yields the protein CASSRPRRAEAFF.

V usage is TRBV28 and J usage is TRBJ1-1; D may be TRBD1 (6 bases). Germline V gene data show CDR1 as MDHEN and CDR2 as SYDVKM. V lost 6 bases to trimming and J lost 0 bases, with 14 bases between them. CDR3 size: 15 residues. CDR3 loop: CASRGASWLNTEAFF. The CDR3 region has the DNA TGTGCCAGCAGGGGGGCAAGTTGGCTGAACACTGAAGCTTTCTTT.

CDR3 sequence (DNA): TGTGCCAGCTCACCCGAAACAGGGGGAGGCAATCAGCCCCAGCATTTT. This gives the protein CASSPETGGGNQPQHF. The V call is TRBV18, the J call TRBJ1-5; TRBD1 aligns across 8 bases. V was clipped by 3 bases and J by 2 bases; unmatched bases: 6. The CDR3 consists of 16 residues. Germline lookup yields CDR1 KGHSH and CDR2 LQKENI.

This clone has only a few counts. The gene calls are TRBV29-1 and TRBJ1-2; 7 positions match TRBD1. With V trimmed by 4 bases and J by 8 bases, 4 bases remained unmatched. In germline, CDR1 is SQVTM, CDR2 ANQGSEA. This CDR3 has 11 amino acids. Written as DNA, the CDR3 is TGCAGCGTTGGACAGGGACAAGGCTACACCTTC. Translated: CSVGQGQGYTF. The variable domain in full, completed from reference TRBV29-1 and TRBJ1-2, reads SAVISQKPSRDICQRGTSLTIQCQVDSQVTMMFWYRQQPGQSLTLIATANQGSEATYESGFVIDKFPISRPNLTFSTLTVSNMSPEDSSIYLCSVGQGQGYTFGSGTRLTVV.

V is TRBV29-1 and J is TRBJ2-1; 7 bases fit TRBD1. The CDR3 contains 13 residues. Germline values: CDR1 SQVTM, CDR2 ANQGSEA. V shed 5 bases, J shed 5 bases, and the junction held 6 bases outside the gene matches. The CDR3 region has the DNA TGCAGCGTTCAGACAGGGCCTCACAATGAGCAGTTCTTC. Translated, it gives CSVQTGPHNEQFF.

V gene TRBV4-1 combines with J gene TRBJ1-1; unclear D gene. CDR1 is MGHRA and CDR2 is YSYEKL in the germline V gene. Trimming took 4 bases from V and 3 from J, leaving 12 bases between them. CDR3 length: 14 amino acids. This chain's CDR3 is CASSRRLTDTEAFF. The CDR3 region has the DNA TGCGCCAGCAGCCGGAGGTTAACGGACACTGAAGCTTTCTTT.

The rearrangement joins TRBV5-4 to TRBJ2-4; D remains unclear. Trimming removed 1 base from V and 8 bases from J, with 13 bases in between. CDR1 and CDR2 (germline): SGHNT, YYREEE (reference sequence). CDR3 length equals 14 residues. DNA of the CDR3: TGTGCCAGCAGCTTGTATCCCCCCCCGGACATTCAGTACTTC. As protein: CASSLYPPPDIQYF.

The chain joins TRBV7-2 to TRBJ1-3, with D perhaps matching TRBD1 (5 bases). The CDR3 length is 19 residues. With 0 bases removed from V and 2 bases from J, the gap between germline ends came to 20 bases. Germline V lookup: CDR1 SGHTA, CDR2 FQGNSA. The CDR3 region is CASSLAPIPQVRAGNTIYF. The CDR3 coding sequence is TGTGCCAGCAGCTTAGCCCCAATCCCACAGGTCCGTGCTGGAAACACCATATATTTT.

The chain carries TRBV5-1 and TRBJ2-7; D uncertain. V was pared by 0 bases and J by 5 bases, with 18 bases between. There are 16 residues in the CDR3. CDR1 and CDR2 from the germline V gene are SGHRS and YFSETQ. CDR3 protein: CASSLDVGRVWDEQYF. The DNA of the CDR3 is TGCGCCAGCAGCTTGGATGTGGGTCGGGTTTGGGACGAGCAGTACTTC.

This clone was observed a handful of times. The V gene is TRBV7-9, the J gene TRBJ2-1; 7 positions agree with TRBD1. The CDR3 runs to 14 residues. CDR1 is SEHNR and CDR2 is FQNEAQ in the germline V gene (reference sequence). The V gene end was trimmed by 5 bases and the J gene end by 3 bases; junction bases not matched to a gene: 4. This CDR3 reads CASSRDRVYNEQFF. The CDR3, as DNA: TGTGCCAGCAGCCGAGACAGGGTCTACAATGAGCAGTTCTTC.

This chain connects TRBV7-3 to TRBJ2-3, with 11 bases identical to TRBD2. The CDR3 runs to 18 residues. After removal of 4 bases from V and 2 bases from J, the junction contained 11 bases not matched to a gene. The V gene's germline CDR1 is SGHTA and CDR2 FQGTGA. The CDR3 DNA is TGTGCCAGCAGCTACGGGGAGCTAGCGGGGGGCCACACAGATACGCAGTATTTT. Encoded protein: CASSYGELAGGHTDTQYF. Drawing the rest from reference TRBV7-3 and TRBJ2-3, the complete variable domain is GAGVSQTPSNKVTEKGKYVELRCDPISGHTALYWYRQSLGQGPEFLIYFQGTGAADDSGLPNDRFFAVRPEGSVSTLKIQRTERGDSAVYLCASSYGELAGGHTDTQYFGPGTRLTVL.

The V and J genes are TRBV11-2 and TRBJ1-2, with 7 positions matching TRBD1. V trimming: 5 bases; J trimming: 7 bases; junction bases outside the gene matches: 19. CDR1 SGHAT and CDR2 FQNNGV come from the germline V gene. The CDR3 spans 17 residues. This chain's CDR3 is CASSAFLRQGGSGGYTF. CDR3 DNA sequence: TGTGCCAGCAGCGCGTTCCTCCGACAGGGAGGATCCGGTGGCTACACCTTC. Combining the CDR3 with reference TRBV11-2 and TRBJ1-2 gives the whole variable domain EAGVAQSPRYKIIEKRQSVAFWCNPISGHATLYWYQQILGQGPKLLIQFQNNGVVDDSQLPKDRFSAERLKGVDSTLKIQPAKLEDSAVYLCASSAFLRQGGSGGYTFGSGTRLTVV.

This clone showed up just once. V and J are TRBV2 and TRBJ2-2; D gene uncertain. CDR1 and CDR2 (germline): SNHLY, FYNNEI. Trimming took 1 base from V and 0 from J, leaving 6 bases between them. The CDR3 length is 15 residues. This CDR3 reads CASSEETPNTGELFF. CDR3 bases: TGTGCCAGCAGTGAAGAGACACCGAACACCGGGGAGCTGTTTTTT.

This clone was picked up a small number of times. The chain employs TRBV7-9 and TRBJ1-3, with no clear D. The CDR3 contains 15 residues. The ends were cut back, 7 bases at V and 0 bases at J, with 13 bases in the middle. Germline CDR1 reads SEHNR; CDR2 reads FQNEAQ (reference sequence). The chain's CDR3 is CASMVLQNSGNTIYF. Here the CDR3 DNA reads TGTGCCAGCATGGTTCTGCAGAACTCTGGAAACACCATATATTTT.

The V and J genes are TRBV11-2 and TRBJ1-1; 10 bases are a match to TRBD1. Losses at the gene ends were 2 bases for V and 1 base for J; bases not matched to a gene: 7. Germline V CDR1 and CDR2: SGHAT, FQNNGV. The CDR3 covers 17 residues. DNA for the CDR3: TGTGCCAGCAGCTTACGCGGGACAGGGGTGGGGAACACTGAAGCTTTCTTT. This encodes CASSLRGTGVGNTEAFF.

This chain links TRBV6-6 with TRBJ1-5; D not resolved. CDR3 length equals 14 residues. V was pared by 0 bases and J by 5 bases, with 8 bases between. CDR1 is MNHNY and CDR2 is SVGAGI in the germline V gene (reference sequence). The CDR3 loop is CASSYSGRDQPQHF. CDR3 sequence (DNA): TGTGCCAGCAGTTACTCGGGCCGAGATCAGCCCCAGCATTTT.

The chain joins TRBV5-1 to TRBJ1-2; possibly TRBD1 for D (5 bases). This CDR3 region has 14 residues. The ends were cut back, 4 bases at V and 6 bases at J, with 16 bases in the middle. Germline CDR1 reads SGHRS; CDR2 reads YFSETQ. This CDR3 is CASSQADRVNGYTF. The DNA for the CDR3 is TGCGCCAGCAGCCAGGCCGACAGAGTTAATGGCTACACCTTC.

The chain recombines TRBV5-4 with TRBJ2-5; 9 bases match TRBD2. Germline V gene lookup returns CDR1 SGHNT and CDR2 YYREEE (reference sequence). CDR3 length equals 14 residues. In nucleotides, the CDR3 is TGTGCTATGGCCGGGCGGGGGGGACAAGAGACCCAGTACTTC. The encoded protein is CAMAGRGGQETQYF.

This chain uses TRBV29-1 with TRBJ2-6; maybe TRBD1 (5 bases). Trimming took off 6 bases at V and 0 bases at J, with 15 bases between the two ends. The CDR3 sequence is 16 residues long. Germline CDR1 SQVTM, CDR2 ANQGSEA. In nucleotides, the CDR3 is TGCAGCGTACCAGCAGGGCCTAACTCTGGGGCCAACGTCCTGACTTTC. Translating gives CSVPAGPNSGANVLTF.

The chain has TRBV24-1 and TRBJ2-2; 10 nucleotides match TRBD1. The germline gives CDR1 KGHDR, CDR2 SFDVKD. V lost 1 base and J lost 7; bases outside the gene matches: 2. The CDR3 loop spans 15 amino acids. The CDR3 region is CATSDFGTGVGELFF. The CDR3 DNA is TGTGCCACCAGTGATTTCGGGACAGGGGTCGGGGAGCTGTTTTTT.

This chain's CDR3 is CATSRGVDTQYF. In DNA, the CDR3 is TGTGCCACCAGCAGAGGAGTTGATACGCAGTATTTT. The V and J genes are TRBV15 and TRBJ2-3; no clear D. Trimming cost V 1 base and J 6 bases, with 5 bases left between them. Per the germline V gene, CDR1 is LNHNV and CDR2 is YYDKDF (reference sequence). The CDR3 length is 12 residues.

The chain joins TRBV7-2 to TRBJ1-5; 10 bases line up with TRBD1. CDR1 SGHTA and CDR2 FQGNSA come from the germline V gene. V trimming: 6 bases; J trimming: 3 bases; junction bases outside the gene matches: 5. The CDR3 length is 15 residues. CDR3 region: CASRPGQGHNQPQHF. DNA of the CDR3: TGTGCCAGCAGACCGGGACAGGGGCACAATCAGCCCCAGCATTTT.

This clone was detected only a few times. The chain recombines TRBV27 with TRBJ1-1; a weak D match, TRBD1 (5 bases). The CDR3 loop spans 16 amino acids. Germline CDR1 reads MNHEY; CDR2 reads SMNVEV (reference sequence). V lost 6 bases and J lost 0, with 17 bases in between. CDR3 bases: TGTGCCAGCAGGAGTCAGTCGCAGGGATTGAACACTGAAGCTTTCTTT. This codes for CASRSQSQGLNTEAFF.

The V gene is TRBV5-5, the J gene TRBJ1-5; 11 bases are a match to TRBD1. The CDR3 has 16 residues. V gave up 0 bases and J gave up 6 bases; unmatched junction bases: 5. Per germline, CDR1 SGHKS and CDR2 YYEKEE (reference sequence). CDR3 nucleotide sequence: TGTGCCAGCAGCTTGGGTCCTGGGACAGGGGGTCAGCCCCAGCATTTT. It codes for CASSLGPGTGGQPQHF.

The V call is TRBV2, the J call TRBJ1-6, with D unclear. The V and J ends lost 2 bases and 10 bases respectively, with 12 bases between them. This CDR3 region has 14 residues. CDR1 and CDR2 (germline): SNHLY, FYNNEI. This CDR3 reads CASSEFGEVSPLHF. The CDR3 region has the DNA TGTGCCAGCAGTGAATTCGGGGAGGTCTCACCCCTCCACTTT.

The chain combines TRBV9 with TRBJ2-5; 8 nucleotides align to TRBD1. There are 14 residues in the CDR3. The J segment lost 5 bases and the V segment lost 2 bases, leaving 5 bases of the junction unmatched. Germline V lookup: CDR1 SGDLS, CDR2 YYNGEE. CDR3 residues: CASSVQGAGETQYF. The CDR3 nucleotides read TGTGCCAGCAGCGTGCAGGGGGCGGGCGAGACCCAGTACTTC.

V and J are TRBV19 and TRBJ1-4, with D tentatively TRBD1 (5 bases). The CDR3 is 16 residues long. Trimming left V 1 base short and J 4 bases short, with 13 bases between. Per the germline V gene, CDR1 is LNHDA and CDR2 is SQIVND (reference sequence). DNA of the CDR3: TGTGCCAGTAGTATAGGACAAGGACAAATTAATGAAAAACTGTTTTTT. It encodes CASSIGQGQINEKLFF.